The 19 T cell receptor beta chains below all came from one sample that was sequenced in a study of T cell changes during pregnancy in multiple sclerosis. Clones were read by immunoSEQ multiplex PCR, and TCRdb kept only the in-frame ones, dropping some. This sample has some 130,000 clones, with around 97% found just once. The specimen was peripheral blood, collected after pregnancy. The receptor source for this set is a female donor with multiple sclerosis, enrolled in a pregnancy study.

The chain joins TRBV12-2 to TRBJ2-1; the D call in the table, TRBD2, was not verified against the DNA. TRBV12-2 is a pseudogene. This CDR3 has 17 residues. In DNA, the CDR3 is TGTGCAAGTCGCTTAGGTAGTACGGTTCTAAGCTACAATGAGCAGTTCTTC. It is translated as CASRLGSTVLSYNEQFF.

This rearrangement joins TRBV6-1 to TRBJ2-3, with D possibly matching TRBD2 (6 bases). The V gene lost 3 bases and the J gene lost 6 bases, with 13 bases spanning the gap. The CDR3 has 14 amino acids. Germline V gene data show CDR1 as MNHNS and CDR2 as SASEGT. As DNA, the CDR3 is TGTGCCAGCAGTGATGGAGGGTTTTTTGATACGCAGTATTTT. Translation: CASSDGGFFDTQYF.

This clone was found once. This chain uses TRBV6-6 with TRBJ1-2; possible D gene TRBD1, 5 bases. In germline, CDR1 is MNHNY, CDR2 SVGAGI (reference sequence). This CDR3 is 12 amino acids long. V was cut by 7 bases and J by 2 bases, with 8 bases left in between. The CDR3 coding sequence is TGTGCCAGCACGGCAGGGAACTATGGCTACACCTTC. This translates into CASTAGNYGYTF.

The chain has TRBV7-2 and TRBJ1-1; 8 nucleotides agree with TRBD1. The CDR3 runs to 15 residues. Germline assignment: CDR1 SGHTA and CDR2 FQGNSA. J gave up 1 base and V 5 bases, and 6 bases lay outside the gene matches. The CDR3 reads CASSTAGTGNTEAFF. CDR3 in DNA: TGTGCCAGCAGCACGGCCGGGACAGGGAACACTGAAGCTTTCTTT.

This clone was seen just once. J is TRBJ2-7 and V is TRBV4-2; 8 bases agree with TRBD2. The germline V gene has CDR1 LGHNA and CDR2 YNFKEQ. The V and J ends lost 0 bases and 5 bases, in that order; junction bases with no gene match: 9. The CDR3 runs to 16 residues. Written as DNA, the CDR3 is TGTGCCAGCAGCCAAGATGGAGCGGGAGTGTGGAACGAGCAGTACTTC. Its protein product is CASSQDGAGVWNEQYF.

The V gene is TRBV5-1, the J gene TRBJ2-7, with D possibly matching TRBD1 (5 bases). V was trimmed by 0 bases and J by 3 bases, leaving 10 bases between them. The germline CDR1 and CDR2 sequences are SGHRS and YFSETQ. There are 14 residues in the CDR3. DNA of the CDR3: TGCGCCAGCAGCTTGGGAGACAGTAGCTACGAGCAGTACTTC. Translating it yields CASSLGDSSYEQYF.

This clone was detected only a few times. The chain carries TRBV12-5 and TRBJ2-7; TRBD1 might be the D (6 bases). The CDR3 consists of 12 residues. Trimming took 6 bases from V and 6 from J, leaving 12 bases between them. Germline lookup yields CDR1 LGHNT and CDR2 FRNRAP. The chain's CDR3 is CASGLWGLEQYF. CDR3 nucleotide sequence: TGTGCTAGTGGCCTCTGGGGGCTCGAGCAGTACTTC.

The J gene is TRBJ2-3, the V gene TRBV27, with 7 bases matching TRBD2. The CDR3 spans 17 residues. Germline loops: CDR1 MNHEY, CDR2 SMNVEV (reference sequence). The ends lost 5 bases at V and 0 bases at J; junction bases unmatched: 11. The CDR3 protein is CASSTRRLAPSTDTQYF. The DNA of the CDR3 is TGTGCCAGCAGTACCCGACGACTAGCCCCTAGCACAGATACGCAGTATTTT.

The chain combines TRBV4-2 with TRBJ2-7; 9 bases are shared with TRBD1. The CDR3 is 18 amino acids. Looked up from germline, CDR1 is LGHNA and CDR2 is YNFKEQ. V lost 0 bases and J lost 6; bases outside the gene matches: 15. CDR3 region: CASSQEQPGTGNTGEQYF. DNA of the CDR3: TGTGCCAGCAGCCAAGAACAGCCCGGGACAGGGAATACGGGCGAGCAGTACTTC.

V usage is TRBV7-9 and J usage is TRBJ2-7, with 13 bases fitting TRBD2. Germline values: CDR1 SEHNR, CDR2 FQNEAQ (reference sequence). With 2 bases clipped from V and 7 bases from J, the junction kept 11 bases outside the gene matches. The CDR3 is made up of 17 amino acids. This CDR3 reads CASSLRTSGGSFNEQYF. DNA for the CDR3: TGTGCCAGCAGCTTAAGGACTAGCGGGGGAAGCTTTAATGAGCAGTACTTC.

This clone was detected a few times. The CDR3 is CSVLRKFNTEAFF. The CDR3 region has the DNA TGCAGCGTTCTGCGGAAGTTTAACACTGAAGCTTTCTTT. The gene calls are TRBV29-1 and TRBJ1-1, with D unclear. CDR1 SQVTM and CDR2 ANQGSEA come from the germline V gene. The V and J ends lost 5 bases and 2 bases respectively, with 12 bases between them. The CDR3 covers 13 residues.

This sequence joins TRBV11-1 and TRBJ2-3; TRBD2 matches 10 bases. The germline CDR1 and CDR2 sequences are SGHAT and FQDESV (reference sequence). This CDR3 spans 17 amino acids. V shed 0 bases and J 6 bases; nucleotides not matched to a gene: 9. The chain's CDR3 is CASSLALSGRARDTQYF. The CDR3 bases are TGTGCCAGCAGCTTAGCGCTCAGCGGGAGGGCCAGGGATACGCAGTATTTT.

In its sample, this clone was seen a few times. This rearrangement joins TRBV9 to TRBJ1-2; TRBD1 matches 7 bases. This CDR3 is built from 12 residues. Unmatched junction bases numbered 3, after V lost 4 bases and J lost 6 bases. Per germline, CDR1 SGDLS and CDR2 YYNGEE. The CDR3 sequence: CASSLTGDGYTF. In DNA, the CDR3 is TGTGCCAGCAGCCTAACAGGGGATGGCTACACCTTC.

The V call is TRBV30, the J call TRBJ2-1, with D tentatively TRBD1 (6 bases). This CDR3 region has 15 residues. Between the trimmed V and J ends, which lost 3 bases and 2 bases, there was a span of 14 bases. Per the germline V gene, CDR1 is GTSNPN and CDR2 is SVGIG (reference sequence). This CDR3 reads CAWRSTGRPYNEQFF. CDR3 sequence (DNA): TGTGCCTGGAGATCGACAGGACGGCCCTACAATGAGCAGTTCTTC. Full variable domain (remainder filled in from reference TRBV30 and TRBJ2-1): SQTIHQWPATLVQPVGSPLSLECTVEGTSNPNLYWYRQAAGRGLQLLFYSVGIGQISSEVPQNLSASRPQDRQFILSSKKLLLSDSGFYLCAWRSTGRPYNEQFFGPGTRLTVL.

V usage is TRBV5-1 and J usage is TRBJ2-3; 12 bases agree with TRBD1. The V and J ends lost 4 bases and 3 bases, in that order; junction bases with no gene match: 6. The CDR3 is 16 residues long. Germline values: CDR1 SGHRS, CDR2 YFSETQ. Here the CDR3 DNA reads TGCGCCAGCAGCATCGGGACAGGGGGCTTGACAGATACGCAGTATTTT. Its protein is CASSIGTGGLTDTQYF.

The chain employs TRBV5-4 and TRBJ2-3, with 9 positions matching TRBD2. Germline CDR1 SGHNT, CDR2 YYREEE (reference sequence). This CDR3 has 15 residues. The V gene end was trimmed by 2 bases and the J gene end by 0 bases; junction bases not matched to a gene: 1. This CDR3 reads CASSFGTSSTDTQYF. The CDR3, as DNA: TGTGCCAGCAGCTTCGGGACTAGCAGCACAGATACGCAGTATTTT.

J is TRBJ1-4 and V is TRBV11-2; 8 bases map to TRBD1. The length of the CDR3 is 17 residues. In germline, CDR1 is SGHAT, CDR2 FQNNGV. Trimming removed 0 bases from V and 11 bases from J; junction bases left unmatched: 14. DNA of the CDR3: TGTGCCAGCAGCTTAGATTTTTTTGGGACAGGCGGTCGCAAACTGTTTTTT. Translated: CASSLDFFGTGGRKLFF.

The chain carries TRBV6-5 and TRBJ1-2; 8 nucleotides align to TRBD1. Germline CDR1 MNHEY, CDR2 SVGAGI. J was trimmed by 7 bases and V by 2 bases; bases with no gene match: 12. The CDR3 spans 16 residues. CDR3 sequence reads: CASSYVRQGSGGGYTF. CDR3 sequence (DNA): TGTGCCAGCAGTTACGTACGACAGGGGAGTGGCGGTGGCTACACCTTC.

The CDR3 sequence: CASSPDRGETQYF. The CDR3, as DNA: TGTGCCAGCAGCCCGGACAGGGGTGAGACCCAGTACTTC. The genes are TRBV7-9 and TRBJ2-5; TRBD1 matches at 9 bases. Looked up from germline, CDR1 is SEHNR and CDR2 is FQNEAQ (reference sequence). CDR3 length: 13 amino acids. J was trimmed by 5 bases and V by 5 bases; bases with no gene match: 3.